Sequencing of this T cell receptor beta chain was carried out in a study of OX40 agonist ivuxolimab in advanced cancers. The wider study: Patients assigned to dose escalation were diagnosed with hepatocellular carcinoma, melanoma, renal cell or head and neck cancer.

Repertoires were generated with immunoSEQ multiplex PCR, while TCRdb's copy carries only in-frame clones and drops some. The sample holds some 77,000 clones; 65% to 85% are singletons and the top ten take around 0.73%. The CDR3 consists of 16 residues. V gave up 0 bases and J gave up 8 bases; unmatched junction bases: 10. Germline loops: CDR1 ENHRY, CDR2 SYGVKD. The rearrangement uses TRBV10-3 and TRBJ1-5; 7 nucleotides agree with TRBD1. This material consisted of CD4+ or CD8+ T cells sorted from blood, taken in a trial of the OX40 agonist ivuxolimab. This receptor was obtained from an adult with an advanced solid tumor such as melanoma, head and neck, liver or kidney cancer. The CDR3 spells CAISESSGRGHKPQHF. The CDR3 DNA is TGTGCCATCAGTGAGTCGTCTGGGAGGGGGCACAAGCCCCAGCATTTT.